These 16 T cell receptor beta chains came from one sample sequenced in a study of PD-1 blockade in classical Hodgkin lymphoma. Some clones are missing from TCRdb's copy, which holds only in-frame ones; the method was immunoSEQ multiplex PCR. The sample holds 130,000 to 150,000 clones, less than 80% seen once. All the patients suffered relapse after autologous stem cell transplantation, and brentuximab vedotin exposure differed. This specimen consisted of peripheral blood mononuclear cells (PBMCs), obtained before the second cycle of nivolumab. These receptors all stem from a human donor with classical Hodgkin lymphoma.

This rearrangement joins TRBV18 to TRBJ2-5; D tentatively reads TRBD1 or TRBD2 (5 bases each). Germline V CDR1 and CDR2: KGHSH, LQKENI. The CDR3 has 13 residues. Trimming stripped 0 bases from V and 7 bases from J, with 9 bases between. The CDR3 reads CASSPPRGRTQYF. Here the CDR3 DNA reads TGTGCCAGCTCACCACCGAGGGGACGGACCCAGTACTTC.

The chain links TRBV11-2 to TRBJ2-5; 12 bases are shared with TRBD1. The CDR3 has 15 amino acids. Germline lookup yields CDR1 SGHAT and CDR2 FQNNGV. Unmatched junction bases numbered 8, after V lost 5 bases and J lost 7 bases. The CDR3 bases are TGTGCCAGCAGCCTAACGGGACAGGGGGCAGGGACCCAGTACTTC. Translating gives CASSLTGQGAGTQYF. Variable domain in full (rest from reference TRBV11-2 and TRBJ2-5): EAGVAQSPRYKIIEKRQSVAFWCNPISGHATLYWYQQILGQGPKLLIQFQNNGVVDDSQLPKDRFSAERLKGVDSTLKIQPAKLEDSAVYLCASSLTGQGAGTQYFGPGTRLLVL.

This clone was detected a few times. This chain links TRBV6-1 with TRBJ1-4; D not certain. Germline CDR1 and CDR2: MNHNS and SASEGT. The CDR3 contains 11 residues. The germline V and J ends were trimmed by 6 bases and 7 bases, with 6 bases remaining between them. In nucleotides, the CDR3 is TGTGCCAGCAGAGCTAGTGAAAAACTGTTTTTT. As protein: CASRASEKLFF.

The rearrangement links TRBV19 to TRBJ1-5; D is unclear. This CDR3 comprises 14 residues. Germline loops: CDR1 LNHDA, CDR2 SQIVND (reference sequence). Trimming took off 5 bases at V and 0 bases at J, with 8 bases between the two ends. In DNA form, the CDR3 reads TGTGCCAGTAGTCTAGCCAGTAGCAATCAGCCCCAGCATTTT. Protein product: CASSLASSNQPQHF.

The chain's CDR3 is CASNEGAADTQYF. Here the CDR3 DNA reads TGTGCCTCCAACGAGGGGGCCGCAGATACGCAGTATTTT. The rearrangement uses TRBV10-3 and TRBJ2-3; 7 bases match TRBD1. CDR1 and CDR2 (germline): ENHRY, SYGVKD. The CDR3 covers 13 residues. The trim removed 11 bases at V and 4 bases at J, leaving 9 bases unmatched.

The J gene is TRBJ2-5, the V gene TRBV5-4, with D hard to call. V was clipped by 1 base and J by 0 bases, with 1 base between them. Germline CDR1 and CDR2: SGHNT and YYREEE (reference sequence). The CDR3 has 12 amino acids. CDR3 amino acids: CASSLYQETQYF. In nucleotides, the CDR3 is TGTGCCAGCAGCTTGTACCAAGAGACCCAGTACTTC.

The table lists this clone with a count of one. The chain employs TRBV28 and TRBJ2-5; D unresolved. This CDR3 has 15 residues. CDR1 is MDHEN, CDR2 SYDVKM, per germline. V was shortened by 3 bases and J by 7 bases, with 18 bases between the two germline ends. The CDR3 here is CASSLGNSKWGTQYF. In DNA form, the CDR3 reads TGTGCCAGCAGTTTGGGGAACAGTAAATGGGGGACCCAGTACTTC.

The chain joins TRBV5-1 to TRBJ2-4, with 9 nucleotides matching TRBD1. The germline V gene has CDR1 SGHRS and CDR2 YFSETQ. Trimming took 4 bases from V and 0 from J; bases not matched to a gene: 11. The CDR3 length is 18 residues. As DNA, the CDR3 is TGCGCCAGCAGCCCTTGGTCAGGACAGGGGTTAGCCAAAAACATTCAGTACTTC. Translation gives CASSPWSGQGLAKNIQYF.

The V and J genes are TRBV10-3 and TRBJ1-5; 7 nucleotides match TRBD1. This CDR3 region has 14 residues. Germline CDR1 ENHRY, CDR2 SYGVKD. The V gene end was trimmed by 6 bases and the J gene end by 6 bases; junction bases not matched to a gene: 8. The CDR3 region is CAISEDRVGQPQHF. The CDR3 region has the DNA TGTGCCATCAGCGAAGACAGGGTTGGTCAGCCCCAGCATTTT.

The chain links TRBV28 to TRBJ2-5; D is perhaps TRBD2 (6 bases). V was shortened by 8 bases and J by 5 bases, with 15 bases between the two germline ends. The CDR3 has 13 residues. Germline lookup yields CDR1 MDHEN and CDR2 SYDVKM. The CDR3 is CASPKRDCETQYF. The CDR3 coding sequence is TGTGCCAGCCCTAAGAGGGACTGTGAGACCCAGTACTTC.

This clone is medium-sized (0.01 to 0.1%) in the sample. This chain connects TRBV7-3 to TRBJ2-2; 7 bases line up with TRBD1. This CDR3 is 15 amino acids long. J gave up 5 bases and V 3 bases, and 6 bases lay outside the gene matches. Per germline, CDR1 SGHTA and CDR2 FQGTGA. The CDR3 DNA sequence: TGTGCCAGCAGCTTTCAGGGGGTGGTGACCGGGGAGCTGTTTTTT. Amino acid sequence: CASSFQGVVTGELFF.

The rearrangement joins TRBV6-5 to TRBJ2-1, with a weak D call TRBD2 (6 bases). Germline assignment: CDR1 MNHEY and CDR2 SVGAGI. V was shortened by 7 bases and J by 8 bases, with 15 bases between the two germline ends. The CDR3 is made up of 13 amino acids. The CDR3 DNA reads TGTGCCAGCATCTTCTCGGGCGGGGATGAGCAGTTCTTC. Translating gives CASIFSGGDEQFF.

This chain's CDR3 is CASSPRVRTEAFF. The DNA for the CDR3 is TGTGCCAGCAGCCCTCGGGTACGAACTGAAGCTTTCTTT. V is TRBV28 and J is TRBJ1-1; D unclear. The germline CDR1 and CDR2 sequences are MDHEN and SYDVKM. The CDR3 is 13 amino acids. V was shortened by 6 bases and J by 5 bases, with 13 bases between the two germline ends.

This chain joins TRBV4-2 and TRBJ2-1; 8 bases agree with TRBD2. The junction had 5 bases not matched to a gene; V was cut back by 1 base and J by 3 bases. There are 16 residues in the CDR3. Germline V gives CDR1 LGHNA, CDR2 YNFKEQ. The CDR3 spells CASSQGLAGSYNEQFF. Written as DNA, the CDR3 is TGTGCCAGCAGCCAAGGATTAGCGGGAAGCTACAATGAGCAGTTCTTC.

A remark on this clone: Other DNA sequences of this sample code for an identical CDR3. The chain recombines TRBV9 with TRBJ1-2, with D uncertain. The CDR3 consists of 12 residues. V gave up 0 bases and J gave up 7 bases, with 7 bases separating them. Looked up from germline, CDR1 is SGDLS and CDR2 is YYNGEE. The CDR3 protein is CASSVVGRGYTF. The CDR3 region has the DNA TGTGCCAGCAGCGTAGTCGGACGTGGCTACACCTTC.

This chain links TRBV30 with TRBJ1-4; D uncertain. Per germline, CDR1 GTSNPN and CDR2 SVGIG (reference sequence). This CDR3 is 15 amino acids long. Trimming pared 3 bases from V and 8 bases from J, leaving 19 bases between. The CDR3 loop reads CAWSGGSSAWEKLFF. Written as DNA, the CDR3 is TGTGCCTGGAGCGGCGGGAGTTCTGCCTGGGAAAAACTGTTTTTT.